A single sample is the source of the 11 T cell receptor beta chains below, sequenced in a study of blood T cell repertoires in COVID-19. The repertoire was sequenced with immunoSEQ multiplex PCR; TCRdb's copy has only in-frame clones and lacks some. The sample includes nearly 200,000 clones, approximately 91% seen only once; the top ten take 5% to 7.5%. Sequencing input: peripheral blood. The receptors here all came from a woman between 40 and 55 years old who had recovered from COVID-19.

The J gene is TRBJ1-2, the V gene TRBV6-2 or TRBV6-3; D may be TRBD1 (6 bases). Trimming took 4 bases from V and 0 from J, leaving 15 bases between them. The CDR3 loop spans 16 amino acids. CDR1 is MNHEY, CDR2 SVGEGT, per germline. DNA for the CDR3: TGTGCCAGCAGTTCGATGAGACAGGCTGCTAACTATGGCTACACCTTC. Its translation: CASSSMRQAANYGYTF.

J is TRBJ2-5 and V is TRBV19, with 9 bases matching TRBD2. Germline V gene sequence: CDR1 LNHDA, CDR2 SQIVND (reference sequence). The CDR3 runs to 18 residues. The V and J ends lost 1 base and 0 bases, in that order; junction bases with no gene match: 9. The CDR3 spells CASSIVVSASGDQETQYF. The CDR3 coding sequence is TGTGCCAGTAGTATAGTTGTGTCGGCTAGCGGGGACCAAGAGACCCAGTACTTC.

V gene TRBV28 combines with J gene TRBJ2-4, with D perhaps matching TRBD1 (6 bases). CDR1 MDHEN and CDR2 SYDVKM come from the germline V gene. The CDR3 runs 13 residues. The ends were cut back, 5 bases at V and 7 bases at J, with 12 bases in the middle. Here the CDR3 DNA reads TGTGCCAGCAGTCCCGGCAGGGGCAACATTCAGTACTTC. Translated, it gives CASSPGRGNIQYF. Complete variable domain (other parts from reference TRBV28 and TRBJ2-4): DVKVTQSSRYLVKRTGEKVFLECVQDMDHENMFWYRQDPGLGLRLIYFSYDVKMKEKGDIPEGYSVSREKKERFSLILESASTNQTSMYLCASSPGRGNIQYFGAGTRLSVL.

The chain carries TRBV24-1 and TRBJ1-2; D gene uncertain. The CDR3 length is 12 residues. Germline CDR1 is KGHDR and CDR2 is SFDVKD. V was cut by 2 bases and J by 4 bases, with 4 bases left in between. The CDR3 region is CATSDYTYGYTF. The CDR3, as DNA: TGTGCCACCAGTGATTACACCTATGGCTACACCTTC.

Many counts were recorded for this clone. The chain combines TRBV19 with TRBJ1-1; no clear D gene. The CDR3 runs 14 residues. Trimming shortened V by 3 bases and J by 5 bases, and 13 bases separated the two germline ends. Germline CDR1 and CDR2: LNHDA and SQIVND (reference sequence). The CDR3 region has the DNA TGTGCCAGTAGTATGCGGGGTTTAGGGACTGAAGCTTTCTTT. Translating it yields CASSMRGLGTEAFF. The whole variable domain, filled in from reference TRBV19 and TRBJ1-1, reads DGGITQSPKYLFRKEGQNVTLSCEQNLNHDAMYWYRQDPGQGLRLIYYSQIVNDFQKGDIAEGYSVSREKKESFPLTVTSAQKNPTAFYLCASSMRGLGTEAFFGQGTRLTVV.

The chain has TRBV7-9 and TRBJ2-2; no clear D gene. The CDR3 is 17 amino acids. V lost 5 bases, J lost 0 bases, and 16 bases lay in between. From germline, CDR1 is SEHNR and CDR2 FQNEAQ (reference sequence). CDR3 sequence reads: CASSPERRSANTGELFF. CDR3 coding DNA: TGTGCCAGCAGCCCCGAAAGACGGAGCGCGAACACCGGGGAGCTGTTTTTT.

The chain uses TRBV19 and TRBJ2-3; maybe TRBD1 (5 bases). The V gene lost 1 base and the J gene lost 10 bases, with 9 bases spanning the gap. Germline CDR1 LNHDA, CDR2 SQIVND (reference sequence). The CDR3 runs to 12 residues. CDR3 nucleotide sequence: TGTGCCAGTAGTATAGGGGGCCAGTCGCAGTATTTT. This translates into CASSIGGQSQYF. The entire variable domain, with the rest obtained from reference TRBV19 and TRBJ2-3, is as follows: DGGITQSPKYLFRKEGQNVTLSCEQNLNHDAMYWYRQDPGQGLRLIYYSQIVNDFQKGDIAEGYSVSREKKESFPLTVTSAQKNPTAFYLCASSIGGQSQYFGPGTRLTVL.

This clone appeared a few times. This chain connects TRBV7-8 to TRBJ2-7, with 7 nucleotides matching TRBD1. Germline CDR1 is SGHVS and CDR2 is FQNEAQ. The CDR3 length is 15 residues. With 4 bases clipped from V and 6 bases from J, the junction kept 12 bases outside the gene matches. This CDR3 is CASSYPQGMTGEQYF. For the CDR3, the DNA is TGTGCCAGCAGCTACCCACAGGGGATGACGGGCGAGCAGTACTTC.

In nucleotides, the CDR3 is TGTGCCAGCGGGGCAGGGGGTCTTTACGAGCAGTACTTC. It translates to CASGAGGLYEQYF. The chain carries TRBV12-3 or TRBV12-4 and TRBJ2-7; TRBD1 matches at 7 bases. This CDR3 comprises 13 residues. V lost 8 bases, J lost 4 bases, and 8 bases stayed unmatched.

The chain recombines TRBV30 with TRBJ2-2; TRBD2 matches 10 bases. Germline CDR1 reads GTSNPN; CDR2 reads SVGIG (reference sequence). The CDR3 spans 16 residues. V lost 0 bases, J lost 7 bases, and 8 bases stayed unmatched. CDR3 residues: CAWSVLAGVAIGELFF. As DNA, the CDR3 is TGTGCCTGGAGTGTTCTAGCGGGAGTAGCAATCGGGGAGCTGTTTTTT.

The rearrangement joins TRBV6-4 to TRBJ2-7; possibly TRBD1 for D (6 bases). CDR3 length: 13 amino acids. Trimming removed 3 bases from V and 6 bases from J, with 12 bases in between. Per the germline V gene, CDR1 is MRHNA and CDR2 is SNTAGT. The CDR3 nucleotides are TGTGCCAGCAGTGAGCAGGGGATCGGCGAGCAGTACTTC. Translation: CASSEQGIGEQYF.